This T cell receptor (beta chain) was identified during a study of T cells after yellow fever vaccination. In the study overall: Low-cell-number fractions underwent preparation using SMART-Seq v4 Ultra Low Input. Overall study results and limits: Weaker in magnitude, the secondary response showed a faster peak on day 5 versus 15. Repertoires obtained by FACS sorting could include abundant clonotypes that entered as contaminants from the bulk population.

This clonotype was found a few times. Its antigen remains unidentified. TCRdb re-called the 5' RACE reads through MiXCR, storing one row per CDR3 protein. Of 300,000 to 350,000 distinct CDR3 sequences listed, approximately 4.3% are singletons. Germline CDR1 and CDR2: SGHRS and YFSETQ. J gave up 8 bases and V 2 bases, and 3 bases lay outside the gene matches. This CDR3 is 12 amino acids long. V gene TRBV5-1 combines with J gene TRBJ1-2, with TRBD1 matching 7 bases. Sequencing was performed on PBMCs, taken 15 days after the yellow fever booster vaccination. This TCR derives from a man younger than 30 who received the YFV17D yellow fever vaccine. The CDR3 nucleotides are TGCGCCAGCAGCTTTGACAGGGAGGGCTACACCTTC. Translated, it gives CASSFDREGYTF.